The next 2 T cell receptor beta chains were all read from a single sample in a study of tumor T cells in aggressive B-cell lymphoma. The repertoire was sequenced with immunoSEQ multiplex PCR; TCRdb's copy has only in-frame clones and lacks some. Of about 5,100 clones listed, 88% were seen once; the top ten hold roughly 5.1%. The sequenced sample consisted of tumor tissue. The origin of the receptors is an adult with diffuse large B cell lymphoma.

The chain combines TRBV28 with TRBJ2-5, with TRBD1 matching over 7 bases. Matching the DNA end better, TRBJ2-7 makes the J call doubtful. The CDR3 spans 14 residues. From germline, CDR1 is MDHEN and CDR2 SYDVKM. The CDR3 bases are TGTGCCAGCGAGACCCGGGACAGAGCCTACGAGCAGTACTTC. Translation gives CASETRDRAYEQYF.

The V gene is TRBV9, the J gene TRBJ2-7; TRBD2 matches at 7 bases. This CDR3 spans 15 amino acids. V was clipped by 2 bases and J by 3 bases; unmatched bases: 8. Germline V gene lookup returns CDR1 SGDLS and CDR2 YYNGEE. Here the CDR3 DNA reads TGTGCCAGCAGCGTGGACGGGGGGTCCAACTACGAGCAGTACTTC. Protein product: CASSVDGGSNYEQYF.